The clone carrying this TCR beta chain is labeled medium-sized (0.01 to 0.1%). This record comes from a study of blood T cell repertoires in COVID-19. V lost 4 bases to trimming and J lost 5 bases, with 6 bases between them. CDR3 length: 11 residues. The germline V gene has CDR1 MNHEY and CDR2 SVGAGI. The method was immunoSEQ multiplex PCR; TCRdb's version includes in-frame clones alone and lacks a portion of them. The data contain fewer than 50,000 clones, around 85% of them singletons. V usage is TRBV6-5 and J usage is TRBJ2-7; no definite D call. The sequenced sample was peripheral blood. This TCR came from a man aged 50 to 60 with active COVID-19. Written as DNA, the CDR3 is TGTGCCAGCAGTTCCCTCCACGAGCAGTACTTC. Its protein is CASSSLHEQYF.